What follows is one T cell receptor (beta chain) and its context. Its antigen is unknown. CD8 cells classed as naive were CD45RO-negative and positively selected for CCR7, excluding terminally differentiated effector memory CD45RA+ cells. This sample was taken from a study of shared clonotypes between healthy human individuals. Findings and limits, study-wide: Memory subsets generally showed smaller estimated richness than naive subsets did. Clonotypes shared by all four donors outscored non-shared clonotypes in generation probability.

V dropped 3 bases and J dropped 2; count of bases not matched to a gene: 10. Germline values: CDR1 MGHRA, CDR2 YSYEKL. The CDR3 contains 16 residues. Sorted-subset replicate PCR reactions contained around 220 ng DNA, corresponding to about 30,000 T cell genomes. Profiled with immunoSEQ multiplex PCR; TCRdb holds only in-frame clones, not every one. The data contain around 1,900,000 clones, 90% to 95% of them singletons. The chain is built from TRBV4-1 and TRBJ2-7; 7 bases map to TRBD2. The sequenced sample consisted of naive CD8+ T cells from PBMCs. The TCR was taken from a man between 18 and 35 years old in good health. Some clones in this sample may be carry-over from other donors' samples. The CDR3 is CASSHASGASPYEQYF. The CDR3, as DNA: TGCGCCAGCAGCCATGCCAGCGGGGCCTCGCCCTACGAGCAGTACTTC.